This TCR beta chain was sequenced in a study of cytomegalovirus exposure and HLA in healthy donors. Whole-study findings and limits: In vitro data verified three CMV-associated chains as specific for CMV antigens. Cytomegalovirus association was listed for around 170 TCR beta chains.

As concerns this clone: Its antigen is not known.

Vbeta (60) and Jbeta (13) primers were used in the PCR. Per the study methods: Later analysis identified tens of millions of unique TCR beta chains, about 11 million shared. Using immunoSEQ multiplex PCR, the repertoire was profiled, and TCRdb retains in-frame clones only, with some absent. That table furnishes V, J and clone size, whereas the DNA furnished D and trimming. This table holds under 150,000 clones, 60% to 85% found once. CDR1 and CDR2 from the germline V gene are LGHNA and YSLEER. The CDR3 has 16 amino acids. Trimming cost V 1 base and J 2 bases; bases outside gene matches: 3. Sequenced input: PBMCs. This receptor was obtained from a male donor in good health and CMV-seropositive. The rearrangement joins TRBV4-3 to TRBJ2-7; 12 positions agree with TRBD2. The CDR3 sequence: CASSQGASGRAYEQYF. CDR3 nucleotide sequence: TGCGCCAGCAGCCAAGGAGCTAGCGGGAGGGCCTACGAGCAGTACTTC.